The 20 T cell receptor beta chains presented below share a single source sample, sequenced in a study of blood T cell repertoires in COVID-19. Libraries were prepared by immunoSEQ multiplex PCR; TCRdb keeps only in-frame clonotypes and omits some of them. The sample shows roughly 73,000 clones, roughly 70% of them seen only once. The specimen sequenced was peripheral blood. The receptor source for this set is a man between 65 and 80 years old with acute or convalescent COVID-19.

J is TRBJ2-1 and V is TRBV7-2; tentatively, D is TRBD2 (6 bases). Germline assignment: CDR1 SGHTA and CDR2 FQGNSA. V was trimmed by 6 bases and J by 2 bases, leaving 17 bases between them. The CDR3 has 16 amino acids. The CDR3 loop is CASSFLSGGTYNEQFF. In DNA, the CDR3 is TGTGCCAGCAGTTTTCTTAGCGGTGGGACCTACAATGAGCAGTTCTTC.

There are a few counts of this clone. The CDR3 nucleotides are TGTGCCAGCAGTGAAGTTCCTGGGGCAGGGTTGACCTACGAGCAGTACTTC. Amino acids: CASSEVPGAGLTYEQYF. V usage is TRBV2 and J usage is TRBJ2-7, with a weak D call TRBD1 (5 bases). Germline V gene lookup returns CDR1 SNHLY and CDR2 FYNNEI. The V end lost 1 base, the J end lost 2 bases, and 18 bases lay between the germline ends. This CDR3 comprises 17 residues.

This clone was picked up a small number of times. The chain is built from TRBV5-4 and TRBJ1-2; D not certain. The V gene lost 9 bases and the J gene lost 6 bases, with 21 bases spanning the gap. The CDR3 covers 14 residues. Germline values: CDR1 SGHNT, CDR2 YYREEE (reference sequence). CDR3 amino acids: CATSTPTLSDGYTF. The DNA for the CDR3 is TGTGCCACCTCTACCCCCACTCTGTCGGATGGCTACACCTTC.

CDR3 sequence (DNA): TGTGCCAGCACCCTTGGCAGGGCCACTGAAGCTTTCTTT. It specifies CASTLGRATEAFF. The chain recombines TRBV6-6 with TRBJ1-1, with TRBD1 as a possible D gene (5 bases). V lost 7 bases and J lost 4, with 13 bases in between. Germline V gene lookup returns CDR1 MNHNY and CDR2 SVGAGI (reference sequence). This CDR3 region has 13 residues.

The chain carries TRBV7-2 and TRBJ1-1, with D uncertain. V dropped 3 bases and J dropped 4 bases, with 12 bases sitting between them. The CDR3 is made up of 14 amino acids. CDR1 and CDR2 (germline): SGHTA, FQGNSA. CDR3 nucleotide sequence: TGTGCCAGCAGCTTGCAGGTGGGTGGCACTGAAGCTTTCTTT. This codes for CASSLQVGGTEAFF.

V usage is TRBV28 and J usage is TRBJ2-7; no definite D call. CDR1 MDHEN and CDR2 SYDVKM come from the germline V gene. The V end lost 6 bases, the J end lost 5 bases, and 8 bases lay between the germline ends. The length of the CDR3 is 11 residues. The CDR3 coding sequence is TGTGCCAGCAGCCCACGGGACGAGCAGTACTTC. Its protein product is CASSPRDEQYF.

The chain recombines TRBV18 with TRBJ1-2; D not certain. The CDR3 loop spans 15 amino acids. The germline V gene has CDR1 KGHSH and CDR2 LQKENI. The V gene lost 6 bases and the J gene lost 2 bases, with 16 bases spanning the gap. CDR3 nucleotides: TGTGCCAGCTCGCTTCCGGCGGTTCTCAACTATGGCTACACCTTC. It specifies CASSLPAVLNYGYTF.

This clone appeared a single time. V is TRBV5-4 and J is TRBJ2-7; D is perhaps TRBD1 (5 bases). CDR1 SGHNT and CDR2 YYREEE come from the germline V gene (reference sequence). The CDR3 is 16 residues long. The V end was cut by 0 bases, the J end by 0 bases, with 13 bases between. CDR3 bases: TGTGCCAGCAGCTTGGCCCGACAGACCAGCTCCTACGAGCAGTACTTC. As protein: CASSLARQTSSYEQYF.

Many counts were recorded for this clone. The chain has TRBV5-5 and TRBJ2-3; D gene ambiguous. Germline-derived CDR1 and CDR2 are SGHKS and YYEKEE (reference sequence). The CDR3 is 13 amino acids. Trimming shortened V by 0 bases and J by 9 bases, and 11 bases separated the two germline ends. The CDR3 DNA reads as TGTGCCAGCAGCTTGGGGGTGGAGAGCACGCAGTATTTT. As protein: CASSLGVESTQYF.

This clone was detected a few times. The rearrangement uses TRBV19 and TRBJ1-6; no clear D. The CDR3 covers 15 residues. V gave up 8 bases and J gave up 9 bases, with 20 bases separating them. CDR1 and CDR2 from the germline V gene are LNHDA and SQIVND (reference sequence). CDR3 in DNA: TGTGCCAGTGCGTCCGGAGGCCTTCGAGGTTCACCCCTCCACTTT. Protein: CASASGGLRGSPLHF.

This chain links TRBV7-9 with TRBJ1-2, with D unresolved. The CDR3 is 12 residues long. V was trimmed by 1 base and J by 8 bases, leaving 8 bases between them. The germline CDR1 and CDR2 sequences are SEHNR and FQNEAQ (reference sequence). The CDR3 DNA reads TGTGCCAGCAGCTTAGTAGGTAGCGGCTACACCTTC. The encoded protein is CASSLVGSGYTF. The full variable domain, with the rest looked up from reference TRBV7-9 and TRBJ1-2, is DTGVSQNPRHKITKRGQNVTFRCDPISEHNRLYWYRQTLGQGPEFLTYFQNEAQLEKSRLLSDRFSAERPKGSFSTLEIQRTEQGDSAMYLCASSLVGSGYTFGSGTRLTVV.

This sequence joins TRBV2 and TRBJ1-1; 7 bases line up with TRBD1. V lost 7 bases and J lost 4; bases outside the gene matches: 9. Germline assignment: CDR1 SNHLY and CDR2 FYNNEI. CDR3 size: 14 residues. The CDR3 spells CASNPTGVGTEAFF. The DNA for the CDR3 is TGTGCCAGCAACCCAACAGGGGTCGGCACTGAAGCTTTCTTT.

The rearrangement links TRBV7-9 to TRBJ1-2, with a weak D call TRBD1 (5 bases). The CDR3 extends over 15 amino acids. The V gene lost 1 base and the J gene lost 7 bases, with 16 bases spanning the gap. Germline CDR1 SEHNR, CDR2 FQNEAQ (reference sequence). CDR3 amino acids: CASSLGVSGVFGYTF. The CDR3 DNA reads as TGTGCCAGCAGCTTAGGCGTTTCGGGGGTCTTTGGCTACACCTTC. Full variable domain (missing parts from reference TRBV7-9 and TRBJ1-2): DTGVSQNPRHKITKRGQNVTFRCDPISEHNRLYWYRQTLGQGPEFLTYFQNEAQLEKSRLLSDRFSAERPKGSFSTLEIQRTEQGDSAMYLCASSLGVSGVFGYTFGSGTRLTVV.

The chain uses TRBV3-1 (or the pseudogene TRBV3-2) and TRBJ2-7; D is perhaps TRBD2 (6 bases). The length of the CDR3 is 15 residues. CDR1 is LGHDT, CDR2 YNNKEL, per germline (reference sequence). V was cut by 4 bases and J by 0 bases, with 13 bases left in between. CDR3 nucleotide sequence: TGTGCCAGCAGCCCGTACGGGGGAGGCTCCTACGAGCAGTACTTC. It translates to CASSPYGGGSYEQYF.

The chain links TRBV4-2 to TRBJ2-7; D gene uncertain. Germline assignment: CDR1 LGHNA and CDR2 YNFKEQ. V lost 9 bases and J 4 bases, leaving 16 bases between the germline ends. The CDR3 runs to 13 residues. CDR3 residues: CASSVITSYEQYF. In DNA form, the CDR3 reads TGTGCCAGTTCGGTCATTACGAGTTACGAGCAGTACTTC.

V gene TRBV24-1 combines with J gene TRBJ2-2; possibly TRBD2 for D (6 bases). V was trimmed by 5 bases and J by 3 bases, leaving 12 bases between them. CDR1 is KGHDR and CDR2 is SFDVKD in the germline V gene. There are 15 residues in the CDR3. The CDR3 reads CATSAEGRYTGELFF. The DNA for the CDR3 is TGTGCCACCAGTGCGGAGGGGCGATACACCGGGGAGCTGTTTTTT.

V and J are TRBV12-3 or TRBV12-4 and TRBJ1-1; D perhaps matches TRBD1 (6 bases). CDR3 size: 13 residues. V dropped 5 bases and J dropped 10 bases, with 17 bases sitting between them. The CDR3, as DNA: TGTGCCAGCAGTACCCTTAGGGGGAGAATAGCTTTCTTT. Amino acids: CASSTLRGRIAFF.

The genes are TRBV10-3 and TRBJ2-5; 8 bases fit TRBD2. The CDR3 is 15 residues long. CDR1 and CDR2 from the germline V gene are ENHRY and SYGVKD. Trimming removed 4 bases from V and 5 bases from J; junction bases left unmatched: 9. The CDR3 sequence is CAISVSSRGGETQYF. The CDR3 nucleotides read TGTGCCATCAGTGTATCTTCCCGGGGGGGGGAGACCCAGTACTTC.

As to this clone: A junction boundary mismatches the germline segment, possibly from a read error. The CDR3 bases are TGTGCCAGCAGCTTCGGACAGACCCCCACCCGCTTC. This gives the protein CASSFGQTPTRF. The chain has TRBV7-2 and TRBJ1-2; D perhaps matches TRBD1 (6 bases). Germline values: CDR1 SGHTA, CDR2 FQGNSA. This CDR3 region has 12 residues. Using reference TRBV7-2 and TRBJ1-2 for the parts outside the CDR3, the full variable domain is GAGVSQSPSNKVTEKGKDVELRCDPISGHTALYWYRQSLGQGLEFLIYFQGNSAPDKSGLPSDRFSAERTGGSVSTLTIQRTQQEDSAVYLCASSFGQTPTRFGSGTRLTVV.

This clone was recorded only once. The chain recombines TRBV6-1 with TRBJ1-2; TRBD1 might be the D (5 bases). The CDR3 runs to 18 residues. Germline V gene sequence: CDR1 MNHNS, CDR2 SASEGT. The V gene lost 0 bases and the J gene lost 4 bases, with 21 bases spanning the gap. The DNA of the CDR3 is TGTGCCAGCAGTGAAGCTTCATATTCAGGGAGGGCAGGCTATGGCTACACCTTC. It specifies CASSEASYSGRAGYGYTF.